This T cell receptor (beta chain) was identified during a study of cytotoxic CD8 clonotypes in ibrutinib-treated CLL. Across the study: The authors obtained response samples at a median of about 12 months of treatment, range 6 to 36.

Profiling relied on immunoSEQ multiplex PCR, and the TCRdb table lists in-frame clones only, not all of them. Of about 140,000 clones listed, approximately 89% are singletons. The CDR3 spans 14 residues. The V end lost 5 bases, the J end lost 2 bases, and 13 bases lay between the germline ends. CDR1 and CDR2 (germline): MDHEN, SYDVKM. The chain carries TRBV28 and TRBJ2-7; a weak D match, TRBD2 (5 bases). This TCR was recovered from a human donor with chronic lymphocytic leukemia. The sample in question was PBMCs, obtained after 12 months of ibrutinib treatment. CDR3 bases: TGTGCCAGCAGTCCAACCGGGGTCGCCTACGAGCAGTACTTC. Translation gives CASSPTGVAYEQYF. Using reference TRBV28 and TRBJ2-7 for the parts outside the CDR3, the full variable domain is DVKVTQSSRYLVKRTGEKVFLECVQDMDHENMFWYRQDPGLGLRLIYFSYDVKMKEKGDIPEGYSVSREKKERFSLILESASTNQTSMYLCASSPTGVAYEQYFGPGTRLTVT.